This T cell receptor beta chain appears in the sequencing data of a study of cytomegalovirus exposure and HLA in healthy donors. A word on this clone: As yet, its antigen is unknown.

This PCR relied on a set of 60 Vbeta primers and 13 Jbeta primers. Measured with immunoSEQ multiplex PCR; TCRdb has only the in-frame clones, and not every one. The sample has some 160,000 clones; about 76% are singletons. Whole-study findings and limits: The authors listed roughly 150 TCR beta chains as cytomegalovirus-associated. CMV serostatus was the sole immune exposure information available. Most TCR sequences were uncommon, yet certain public TCRs appeared in many donors.

J gave up 6 bases and V 0 bases, and 8 bases lay outside the gene matches. The CDR3 is 14 residues long. Per germline, CDR1 GTSNPN and CDR2 SVGIG (reference sequence). The rearrangement links TRBV30 to TRBJ2-7, with 7 bases identical to TRBD1. The sequence was obtained from a woman under 30 in good health and CMV-seropositive. Sequencing input: PBMCs. CDR3 region: CAWSVLTGQGEQYF. DNA for the CDR3: TGTGCCTGGAGTGTACTGACAGGGCAAGGCGAGCAGTACTTC.